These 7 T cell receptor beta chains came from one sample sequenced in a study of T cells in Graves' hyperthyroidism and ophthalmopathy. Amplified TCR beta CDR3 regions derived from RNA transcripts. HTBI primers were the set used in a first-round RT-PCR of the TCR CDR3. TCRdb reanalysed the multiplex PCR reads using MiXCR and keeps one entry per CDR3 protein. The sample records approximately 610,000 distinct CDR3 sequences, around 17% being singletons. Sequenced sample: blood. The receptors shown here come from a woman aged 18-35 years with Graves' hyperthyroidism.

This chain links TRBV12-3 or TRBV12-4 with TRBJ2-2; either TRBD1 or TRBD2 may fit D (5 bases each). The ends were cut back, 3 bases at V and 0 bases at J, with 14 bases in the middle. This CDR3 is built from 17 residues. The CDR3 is CASSLTGAAANTGELFF. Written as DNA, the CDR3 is TGTGCCAGCAGTTTGACCGGGGCAGCTGCGAACACCGGGGAGCTGTTTTTT.

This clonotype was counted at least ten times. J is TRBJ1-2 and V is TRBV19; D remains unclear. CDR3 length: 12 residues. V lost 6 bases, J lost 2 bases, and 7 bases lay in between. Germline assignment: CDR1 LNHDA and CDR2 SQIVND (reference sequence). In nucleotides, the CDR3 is TGTGCCAGTAGGATACACAACTATGGCTACACCTTC. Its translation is CASRIHNYGYTF.

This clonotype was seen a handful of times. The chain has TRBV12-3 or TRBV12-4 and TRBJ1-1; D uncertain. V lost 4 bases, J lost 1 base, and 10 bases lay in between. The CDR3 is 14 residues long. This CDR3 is CASSSDITNTEAFF. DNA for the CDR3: TGTGCCAGCAGTTCAGACATCACGAACACTGAAGCTTTCTTT.

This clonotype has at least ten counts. CDR3 bases: TGTGCCAGCAGCTTGGGGGAAGGCAAAAACATTCAGTACTTC. Encoded protein: CASSLGEGKNIQYF. The gene calls are TRBV7-9 and TRBJ2-4; D tentatively reads TRBD1 or TRBD2 (5 bases each). The V and J ends lost 3 bases and 3 bases respectively, with 9 bases between them. CDR1 SEHNR and CDR2 FQNEAQ come from the germline V gene (reference sequence). This CDR3 is built from 14 residues. The variable domain in full, with the rest retrieved from reference TRBV7-9 and TRBJ2-4, is DTGVSQNPRHKITKRGQNVTFRCDPISEHNRLYWYRQTLGQGPEFLTYFQNEAQLEKSRLLSDRFSAERPKGSFSTLEIQRTEQGDSAMYLCASSLGEGKNIQYFGAGTRLSVL.

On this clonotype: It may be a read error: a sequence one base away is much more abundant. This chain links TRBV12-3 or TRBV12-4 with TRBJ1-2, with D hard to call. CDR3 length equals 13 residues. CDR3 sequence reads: CASSFQANYGYAF. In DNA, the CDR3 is TGTGCCAGCAGTTTTCAGGCTAACTATGGCTACGCCTTC.

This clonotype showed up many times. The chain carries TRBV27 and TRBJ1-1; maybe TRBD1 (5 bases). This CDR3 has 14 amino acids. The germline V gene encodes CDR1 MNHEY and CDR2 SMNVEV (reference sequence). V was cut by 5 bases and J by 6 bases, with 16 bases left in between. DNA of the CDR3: TGTGCCAGCAGTCTTATAACGGGGCGAGCTGAAGCTTTCTTT. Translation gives CASSLITGRAEAFF.

The CDR3 sequence: CAWQATSNYGYTF. The CDR3 DNA is TGTGCCTGGCAGGCCACATCTAACTATGGCTACACCTTC. The chain carries TRBV30 and TRBJ1-2, with D unresolved. Germline V lookup: CDR1 GTSNPN, CDR2 SVGIG (reference sequence). V lost 5 bases, J lost 0 bases, and 10 bases lay in between. This CDR3 spans 13 amino acids.